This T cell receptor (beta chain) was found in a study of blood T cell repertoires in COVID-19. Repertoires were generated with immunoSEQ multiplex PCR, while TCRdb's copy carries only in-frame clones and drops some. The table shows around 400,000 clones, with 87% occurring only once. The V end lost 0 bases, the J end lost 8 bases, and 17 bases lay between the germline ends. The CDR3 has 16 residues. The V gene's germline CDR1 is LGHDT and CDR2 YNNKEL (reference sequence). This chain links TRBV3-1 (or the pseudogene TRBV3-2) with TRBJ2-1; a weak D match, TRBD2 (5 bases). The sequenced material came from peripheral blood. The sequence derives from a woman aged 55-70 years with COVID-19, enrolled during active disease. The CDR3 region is CASSQDSSSSGDEQFF. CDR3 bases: TGTGCCAGCAGCCAAGATTCAAGCAGCTCCGGGGATGAGCAGTTCTTC.